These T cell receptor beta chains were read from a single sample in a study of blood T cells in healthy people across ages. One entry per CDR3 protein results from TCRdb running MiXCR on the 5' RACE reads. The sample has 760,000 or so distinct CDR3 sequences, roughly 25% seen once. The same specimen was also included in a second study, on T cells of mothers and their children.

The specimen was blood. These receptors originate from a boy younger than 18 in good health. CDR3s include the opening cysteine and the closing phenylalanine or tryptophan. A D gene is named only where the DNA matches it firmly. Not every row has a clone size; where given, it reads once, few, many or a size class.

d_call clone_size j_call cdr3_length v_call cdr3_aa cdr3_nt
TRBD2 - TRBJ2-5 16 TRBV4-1 CASSQEEIAGFGTQYF TGCGCCAGCAGCCAAGAGGAGATAGCGGGATTCGGGACCCAGTACTTC
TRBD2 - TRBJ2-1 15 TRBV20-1 CSARDLAGGYNEQFF TGCAGTGCTAGAGATTTGGCGGGGGGATACAATGAGCAGTTCTTC
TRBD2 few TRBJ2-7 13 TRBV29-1 CSVDERGGAEQYF TGCAGCGTTGACGAGCGGGGGGGTGCCGAGCAGTACTTC
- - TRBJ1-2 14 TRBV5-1 CASSPTGRGYGYTF TGCGCCAGCAGTCCCACAGGGAGGGGCTATGGCTACACCTTC
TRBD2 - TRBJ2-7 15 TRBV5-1 CASSLVPGAGGEQYF TGCGCCAGCAGCTTGGTACCGGGGGCGGGGGGCGAGCAGTACTTC
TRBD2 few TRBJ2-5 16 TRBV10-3 CAIRSGLAGDGETQYF TGTGCCATCAGGAGCGGGCTAGCGGGAGATGGGGAGACCCAGTACTTC
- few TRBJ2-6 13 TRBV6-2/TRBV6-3 CASISSGANVLTF TGTGCCAGCATCAGCTCTGGGGCCAACGTCCTGACTTTC
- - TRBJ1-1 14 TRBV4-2 CASSQDHARTEAFF TGTGCCAGCAGCCAAGATCATGCGCGCACTGAAGCTTTCTTT
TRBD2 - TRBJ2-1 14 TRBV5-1 CASSLTAGVSEQFF TGCGCCAGCAGCTTGACGGCGGGGGTTAGTGAGCAGTTCTTC
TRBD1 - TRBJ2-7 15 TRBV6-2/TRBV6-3 CASSKAGTASYEQYF TGTGCCAGCAGTAAAGCCGGGACAGCTTCCTACGAGCAGTACTTC